This TCR beta chain is drawn from a study of cytomegalovirus exposure and HLA in healthy donors. Study results and caveats: From TCR beta sequences, most subjects' HLA-A and HLA-B alleles were reportedly predicted accurately. Later findings reportedly placed an Asian-associated ancestry cluster below the roughly 700-donor mean for N-insertions.

In the PCR, 60 Vbeta and 13 Jbeta primers were used. Original methodology: Unique TCR beta chains totaled about 78 million in a later count, with approximately 10 million of them shared. The assay was immunoSEQ multiplex PCR, and TCRdb's table has in-frame clones only and misses some. Clone size and V and J calls were adopted from that table, with D and trimming inferred from the DNA. The sample has around 71,000 clones, around 58% seen once; the top ten hold roughly 5.6%. Per the germline V gene, CDR1 is SGHNT and CDR2 is YENEEA. The ends were cut back, 1 base at V and 10 bases at J, with 20 bases in the middle. CDR3 length equals 16 residues. Concerning this clone: What it recognizes is unknown.

Nominally healthy donors were sampled, though unrecorded immune exposures were likely. Sequencing was performed on PBMCs. This chain connects TRBV11-3 to TRBJ2-1; D is perhaps TRBD2 (6 bases). The origin of this receptor is a man aged 25-45 years in good health and CMV-seropositive. The CDR3 nucleotides read TGTGCCAGCAGCTTAGGGGGGGACCCCCTTGGGCCCGAGCAGTTCTTC. Translating it yields CASSLGGDPLGPEQFF.